This TCR beta chain comes out of a study of CD8 T cells in ankylosing spondylitis. Overall study results and limits: A motif of seven or eight highly homologous TCR beta variants was seen as apparently characteristic of ankylosing spondylitis blood.

This clonotype has a count of ten or more. The target antigen is unknown. V gave up 5 bases and J gave up 0 bases; unmatched junction bases: 11. Germline CDR1 reads DFQATT; CDR2 reads SNEGSKA (reference sequence). The CDR3 spans 18 residues. TCRdb called the 5' RACE reads again in MiXCR, with one record for every CDR3 protein. The data show some 800,000 distinct CDR3 sequences, 10% to 15% seen once. This chain joins TRBV20-1 and TRBJ2-1; TRBD2 aligns across 12 bases. The source of this sequence is a male donor with ankylosing spondylitis. Material for sequencing was blood, either unsorted or a sorted T cell fraction (not recorded which). CDR3 nucleotides: TGCAGTGCTCATAGCGCCCTAGCGGGAGGGAGCTCCTACAATGAGCAGTTCTTC. This encodes CSAHSALAGGSSYNEQFF.